A single sample gave rise to the 23 T cell receptor beta chains below, sequenced in a study of CD8 T cells in ankylosing spondylitis. General study results and limits: It appeared that ankylosing spondylitis blood was characterized by a TCR beta motif of about 8 highly homologous variants.

No antigen has been identified for these receptors. One entry per CDR3 protein results from TCRdb running MiXCR on the 5' RACE reads. Altogether 130,000 or so distinct CDR3 sequences are present, about a sixth being singletons, with the ten largest covering approximately 30%. Input material: blood, either unsorted or a sorted T cell fraction (not recorded which). Receptors originate from a male donor with ankylosing spondylitis.

The rearrangement links TRBV7-9 to TRBJ2-7; 7 bases line up with TRBD1. This CDR3 contains 12 residues. CDR1 is SEHNR and CDR2 is FQNEAQ in the germline V gene (reference sequence). The J segment lost 11 bases and the V segment lost 5 bases, leaving 9 bases of the junction unmatched. CDR3 protein: CASSLMTGPEYF. The DNA of the CDR3 is TGTGCCAGCAGCCTAATGACAGGGCCCGAGTACTTC.

The V gene is TRBV6-5, the J gene TRBJ2-7, with TRBD1 as a possible D gene (5 bases). Germline CDR1 MNHEY, CDR2 SVGAGI. The CDR3 runs to 14 residues. The V end was cut by 0 bases, the J end by 2 bases, with 8 bases between. The CDR3 nucleotides are TGTGCCAGCAGTTACTCGTTGGGGCCCTACGAGCAGTACTTC. This sequence encodes CASSYSLGPYEQYF.

In this sample, this clonotype turned up a few times. V and J are TRBV5-1 and TRBJ2-1; the D gene is possibly TRBD2 (6 bases). The V and J ends lost 4 bases and 9 bases respectively, with 17 bases between them. The germline V gene has CDR1 SGHRS and CDR2 YFSETQ. CDR3 length equals 14 residues. CDR3: CASSNSGLGAEQFF. The CDR3, as DNA: TGCGCCAGCAGCAACAGCGGGCTAGGGGCTGAGCAGTTCTTC.

This clonotype was seen only a few times. The chain has TRBV29-1 and TRBJ2-7; 7 nucleotides agree with TRBD2. The CDR3 covers 15 residues. Trimming took 3 bases from V and 2 from J; bases not matched to a gene: 10. Germline V gives CDR1 SQVTM, CDR2 ANQGSEA. DNA of the CDR3: TGCAGCGTTGATGTCCCCACTAGCGCGACCTACGAGCAGTACTTC. Amino acids: CSVDVPTSATYEQYF.

This clonotype came up a few times. V usage is TRBV6-1 and J usage is TRBJ1-1; perhaps TRBD1 as D (6 bases). The germline CDR1 and CDR2 sequences are MNHNS and SASEGT. V dropped 4 bases and J dropped 7 bases, with 22 bases sitting between them. The CDR3 is made up of 16 amino acids. The CDR3, as DNA: TGTGCCAGCAGTGTATTCGGCTCAGGGGACGGAAATGAAGCTTTCTTT. Residues: CASSVFGSGDGNEAFF.

This sequence joins TRBV20-1 and TRBJ1-2, with a weak D call TRBD1 (5 bases). Germline CDR1 DFQATT, CDR2 SNEGSKA (reference sequence). Trimming cost V 5 bases and J 2 bases, with 18 bases left between them. This CDR3 is built from 15 residues. The DNA for the CDR3 is TGCAGTGCTCGCGGGGCAGGAGACTCAAACTATGGCTACACCTTC. Its translation is CSARGAGDSNYGYTF.

DNA of the CDR3: TGTGCCAGCAGCTCGGGATTGGGATATACGCAGTATTTT. Its protein product is CASSSGLGYTQYF. This rearrangement joins TRBV5-5 to TRBJ2-3; perhaps TRBD2 as D (5 bases). The V end was cut by 3 bases, the J end by 7 bases, with 12 bases between. The CDR3 consists of 13 residues. The germline V gene encodes CDR1 SGHKS and CDR2 YYEKEE (reference sequence).

This clonotype has more than one count but fewer than ten. The V call is TRBV6-5, the J call TRBJ2-1; no reliable D call. The V gene lost 2 bases and the J gene lost 6 bases, with 5 bases spanning the gap. The CDR3 runs 12 residues. Looked up from germline, CDR1 is MNHEY and CDR2 is SVGAGI. The CDR3 bases are TGTGCCAGCAGTTACGATCGCAATGAGCAGTTCTTC. Translating it yields CASSYDRNEQFF.

The CDR3 region has the DNA TGTGCCAGCCTAGGGACCGAAGGGGATGAGCAGTTCTTC. The encoded protein is CASLGTEGDEQFF. The chain has TRBV7-9 and TRBJ2-1, with D tentatively TRBD1 or TRBD2 (5 bases each). V was shortened by 8 bases and J by 8 bases, with 16 bases between the two germline ends. CDR1 is SEHNR, CDR2 FQNEAQ, per germline (reference sequence). The CDR3 totals 13 residues. The complete variable domain, with remaining parts taken from reference TRBV7-9 and TRBJ2-1, reads DTGVSQNPRHKITKRGQNVTFRCDPISEHNRLYWYRQTLGQGPEFLTYFQNEAQLEKSRLLSDRFSAERPKGSFSTLEIQRTEQGDSAMYLCASLGTEGDEQFFGPGTRLTVL.

This clonotype was found a few times. J is TRBJ2-7 and V is TRBV4-3; maybe TRBD2 (7 bases). Germline V gene lookup returns CDR1 LGHNA and CDR2 YSLEER. Trimming shortened V by 1 base and J by 5 bases, and 12 bases separated the two germline ends. There are 14 residues in the CDR3. CDR3 protein: CASSQGGGADEQYF. The CDR3 region has the DNA TGCGCCAGCAGCCAAGGGGGGGGGGCTGACGAGCAGTACTTC.

This clonotype was detected many times. The chain uses TRBV4-1 and TRBJ2-7; D gene unclear. V dropped 0 bases and J dropped 7 bases, with 16 bases sitting between them. Germline V gene lookup returns CDR1 MGHRA and CDR2 YSYEKL. This CDR3 has 15 residues. CDR3 residues: CASSQDIAVLWEQYF. The CDR3 DNA reads as TGCGCCAGCAGCCAAGATATTGCAGTCCTTTGGGAGCAGTACTTC.

This clonotype occurred a few times. For the CDR3, the DNA is TGTGCCAGCAGAAAGACAGGCAGAGAGACCCAGTACTTC. Translated: CASRKTGRETQYF. This rearrangement joins TRBV14 to TRBJ2-5, with a weak D call TRBD1 (6 bases). Germline V gives CDR1 SGHDN, CDR2 FVKESK. The CDR3 sequence is 13 residues long. V gave up 6 bases and J gave up 4 bases, with 12 bases separating them.

V usage is TRBV12-3 or TRBV12-4 and J usage is TRBJ2-7, with D unclear. Trimming stripped 6 bases from V and 3 bases from J, with 12 bases between. The CDR3 is 13 residues long. In DNA, the CDR3 is TGTGCCAGCAGCCAGCTAGAATTCTACGAGCAGTACTTC. Amino acid sequence: CASSQLEFYEQYF.

This sequence joins TRBV27 and TRBJ2-7; D is possibly TRBD1 (5 bases). Germline V CDR1 and CDR2: MNHEY, SMNVEV (reference sequence). V was cut by 3 bases and J by 5 bases, with 11 bases left in between. The CDR3 totals 13 residues. The CDR3 is CASSFRGVNEQYF. The CDR3 DNA follows: TGTGCCAGCAGTTTTAGGGGCGTCAACGAGCAGTACTTC.

This clonotype has more than one count but fewer than ten. The chain has TRBV9 and TRBJ2-3, with 14 bases that match TRBD2. The CDR3 consists of 20 residues. J was trimmed by 0 bases and V by 3 bases; bases with no gene match: 12. Germline V gives CDR1 SGDLS, CDR2 YYNGEE. The CDR3: CASSGDPRTSGGTSTDTQYF. CDR3 DNA: TGTGCCAGCAGCGGAGACCCTAGGACTAGCGGGGGGACTAGCACAGATACGCAGTATTTT.

In this sample, this clonotype turned up a few times. This chain links TRBV3-1 with TRBJ1-2; a possible D gene is TRBD1 (5 bases). Germline V lookup: CDR1 LGHDT, CDR2 YNNKEL (reference sequence). The CDR3 totals 13 residues. V was cut by 6 bases and J by 4 bases, with 12 bases left in between. The CDR3 reads CASRSTDSYGYTF. CDR3 in DNA: TGTGCCAGCAGGTCAACCGACAGCTATGGCTACACCTTC.

This clonotype has a handful of counts. The genes are TRBV7-9 and TRBJ1-5; a possible D gene is TRBD1 (6 bases). CDR1 SEHNR and CDR2 FQNEAQ come from the germline V gene (reference sequence). This CDR3 spans 16 amino acids. V shed 1 base and J shed 7 bases, with 17 bases lying between them. In DNA, the CDR3 is TGTGCCAGCAGCTTAGTAGGTGGGGGGGCTGGCCAGCCCCAGCATTTT. Translating gives CASSLVGGGAGQPQHF. The variable domain in full, with the rest retrieved from reference TRBV7-9 and TRBJ1-5, is DTGVSQNPRHKITKRGQNVTFRCDPISEHNRLYWYRQTLGQGPEFLTYFQNEAQLEKSRLLSDRFSAERPKGSFSTLEIQRTEQGDSAMYLCASSLVGGGAGQPQHFGDGTRLSIL.

The rearrangement uses TRBV28 and TRBJ1-1; D gene unclear. CDR1 is MDHEN, CDR2 SYDVKM, per germline. The ends were cut back, 6 bases at V and 4 bases at J, with 18 bases in the middle. The CDR3 is made up of 15 amino acids. Written as DNA, the CDR3 is TGTGCCAGCAGCGACCGTCTTTGGCAGGCCACTGAAGCTTTCTTT. As protein: CASSDRLWQATEAFF.

The genes are TRBV4-3 and TRBJ2-7; D perhaps matches TRBD2 (5 bases). Trimming pared 0 bases from V and 5 bases from J, leaving 14 bases between. Germline assignment: CDR1 LGHNA and CDR2 YSLEER. The CDR3 runs 15 residues. The CDR3 spells CASSQDVMGVDEQYF. The CDR3 nucleotides read TGCGCCAGCAGCCAAGATGTGATGGGAGTCGACGAGCAGTACTTC.

This clonotype was found a few times. DNA for the CDR3: TGTGCCAGCAGTGTAGGCGGGATGAACACCGGGGAGCTGTTTTTT. Translating it yields CASSVGGMNTGELFF. This sequence joins TRBV6-4 and TRBJ2-2; perhaps TRBD2 as D (6 bases). V was cut by 4 bases and J by 1 base, with 10 bases left in between. The CDR3 has 15 amino acids. The V gene's germline CDR1 is MRHNA and CDR2 SNTAGT.

This clonotype was observed a few times. The chain employs TRBV6-5 and TRBJ1-4; D might be TRBD1 (6 bases). The germline CDR1 and CDR2 sequences are MNHEY and SVGAGI. There are 15 residues in the CDR3. V was shortened by 2 bases and J by 8 bases, with 15 bases between the two germline ends. For the CDR3, the DNA is TGTGCCAGCAGTTACGAACAACAGGGTCGGGAAAAACTGTTTTTT. This sequence encodes CASSYEQQGREKLFF.

This clonotype occurred a few times. CDR3 sequence: CASSQGQGRGQPQHF. DNA for the CDR3: TGTGCCAGCAGCCAAGGACAGGGGCGCGGGCAGCCCCAGCATTTT. The V call is TRBV4-2, the J call TRBJ1-5, with TRBD1 matching 8 bases. V shed 1 base and J 7 bases; nucleotides not matched to a gene: 6. CDR1 and CDR2 (germline): LGHNA, YNFKEQ. The CDR3 is 15 residues long.

The J gene is TRBJ2-7, the V gene TRBV18, with TRBD2 identical over 10 bases. Per germline, CDR1 KGHSH and CDR2 LQKENI. The CDR3 sequence is 13 residues long. V was pared by 2 bases and J by 6 bases, with 1 base of the junction left unmatched. The CDR3 region has the DNA TGTGCCAGCTCACCAGGGACTAGCGTCGAGCAGTACTTC. Its translation is CASSPGTSVEQYF.